Sequencing of this T cell receptor beta chain was carried out in a study of T cell responses to AZD1222 COVID-19 vaccine. The overall study: It was second doses at about 4 or about 12 weeks that were pooled. General study points: Vaccine-associated CD4 TCRs spanned spike, dominant at 160-218 and 743-854. Clonal diversity was possibly underestimated; the donors were predominantly white British and more often female.

Clones were read by immunoSEQ multiplex PCR, and TCRdb kept only the in-frame ones, dropping some. The sample includes about 120,000 clones, around 85% seen only once; the top ten take roughly 9%. On this clone: The target antigen is unknown.

V was pared by 0 bases and J by 4 bases, with 11 bases between. Germline V gene lookup returns CDR1 KGHSH and CDR2 LQKENI. The CDR3 has 15 residues. This clonotype originated in an adult in good health. Sequences were derived from peripheral blood, sampled on day 0 of AZD1222 vaccination. The genes are TRBV18 and TRBJ2-3; a possible D gene is TRBD1 (5 bases). The DNA for the CDR3 is TGTGCCAGCTCACCACCCCTGCAGGGCGCAGATACGCAGTATTTT. This codes for CASSPPLQGADTQYF.